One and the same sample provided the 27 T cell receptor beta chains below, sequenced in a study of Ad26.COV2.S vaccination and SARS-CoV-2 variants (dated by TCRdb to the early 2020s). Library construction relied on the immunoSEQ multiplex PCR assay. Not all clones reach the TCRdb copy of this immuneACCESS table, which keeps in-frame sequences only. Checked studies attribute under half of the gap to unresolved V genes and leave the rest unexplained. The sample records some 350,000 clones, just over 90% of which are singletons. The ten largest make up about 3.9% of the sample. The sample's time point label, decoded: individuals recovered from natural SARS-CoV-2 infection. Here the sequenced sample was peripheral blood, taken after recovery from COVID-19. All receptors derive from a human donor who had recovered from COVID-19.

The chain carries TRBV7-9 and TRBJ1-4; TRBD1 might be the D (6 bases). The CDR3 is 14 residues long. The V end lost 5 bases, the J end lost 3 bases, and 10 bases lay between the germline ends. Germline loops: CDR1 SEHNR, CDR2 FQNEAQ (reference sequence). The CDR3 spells CASSEQGANEKLFF. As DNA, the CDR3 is TGTGCCAGCAGCGAACAGGGAGCTAATGAAAAACTGTTTTTT.

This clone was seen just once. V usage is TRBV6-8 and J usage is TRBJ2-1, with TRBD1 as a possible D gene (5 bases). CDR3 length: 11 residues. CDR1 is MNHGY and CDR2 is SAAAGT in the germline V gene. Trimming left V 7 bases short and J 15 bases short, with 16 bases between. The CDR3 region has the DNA TGTGCCAGCAACCTCGGCAGGGCTGCGTTCTTC. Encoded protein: CASNLGRAAFF.

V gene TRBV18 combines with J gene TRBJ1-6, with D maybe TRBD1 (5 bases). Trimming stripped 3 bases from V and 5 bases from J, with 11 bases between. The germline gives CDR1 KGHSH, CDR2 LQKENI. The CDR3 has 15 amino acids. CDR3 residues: CASSPLGENNSPLHF. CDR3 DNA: TGTGCCAGCTCACCTCTAGGGGAGAATAATTCACCCCTCCACTTT.

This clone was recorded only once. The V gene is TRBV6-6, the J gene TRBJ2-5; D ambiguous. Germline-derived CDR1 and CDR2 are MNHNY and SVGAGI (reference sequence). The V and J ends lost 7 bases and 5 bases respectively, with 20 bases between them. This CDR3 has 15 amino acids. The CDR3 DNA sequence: TGTGCCAGCATTGACAACTTCCAAGGGCGGGAGACCCAGTACTTC. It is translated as CASIDNFQGRETQYF.

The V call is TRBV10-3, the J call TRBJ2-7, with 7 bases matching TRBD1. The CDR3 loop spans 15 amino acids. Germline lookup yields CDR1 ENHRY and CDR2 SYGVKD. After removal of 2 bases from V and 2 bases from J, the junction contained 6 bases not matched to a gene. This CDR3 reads CAISEEGTAAYEQYF. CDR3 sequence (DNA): TGTGCCATCAGTGAGGAAGGGACAGCGGCCTACGAGCAGTACTTC.

CDR3 loop: CASSIVAGGYEQYF. The CDR3 DNA reads as TGTGCCAGTAGTATTGTTGCGGGGGGCTACGAGCAGTACTTC. The chain is built from TRBV19 and TRBJ2-7; TRBD2 agrees at 8 bases. V lost 3 bases, J lost 3 bases, and 4 bases stayed unmatched. Per the germline V gene, CDR1 is LNHDA and CDR2 is SQIVND (reference sequence). CDR3 length: 14 residues.

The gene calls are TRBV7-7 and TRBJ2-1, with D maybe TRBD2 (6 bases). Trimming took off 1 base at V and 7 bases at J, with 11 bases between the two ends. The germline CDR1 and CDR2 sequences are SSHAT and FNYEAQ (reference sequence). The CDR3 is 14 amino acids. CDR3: CASSLGRGRNEQFF. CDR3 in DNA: TGTGCCAGCAGCTTAGGGAGGGGAAGGAATGAGCAGTTCTTC.

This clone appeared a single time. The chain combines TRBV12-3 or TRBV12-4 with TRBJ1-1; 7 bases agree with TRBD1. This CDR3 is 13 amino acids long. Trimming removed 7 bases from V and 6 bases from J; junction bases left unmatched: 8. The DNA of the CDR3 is TGTGCCAGCAAAGTAGACAGGGCCCCTGAAGCTTTCTTT. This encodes CASKVDRAPEAFF.

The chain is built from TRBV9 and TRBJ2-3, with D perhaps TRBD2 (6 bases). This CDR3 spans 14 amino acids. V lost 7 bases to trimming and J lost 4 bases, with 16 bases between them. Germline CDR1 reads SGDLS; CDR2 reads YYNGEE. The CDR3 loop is CASGLTWEADTQYF. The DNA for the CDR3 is TGTGCCAGCGGGCTCACTTGGGAGGCAGATACGCAGTATTTT. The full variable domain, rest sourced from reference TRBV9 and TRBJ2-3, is DSGVTQTPKHLITATGQRVTLRCSPRSGDLSVYWYQQSLDQGLQFLIQYYNGEERAKGNILERFSAQQFPDLHSELNLSSLELGDSALYFCASGLTWEADTQYFGPGTRLTVL.

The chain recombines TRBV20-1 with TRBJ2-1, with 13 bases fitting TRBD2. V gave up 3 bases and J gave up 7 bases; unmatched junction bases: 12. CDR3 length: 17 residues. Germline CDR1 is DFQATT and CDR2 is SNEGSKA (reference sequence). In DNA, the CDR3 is TGCAGTGCTAGTGAAACTAGCGGGGGGGCCATGGGGAATGAGCAGTTCTTC. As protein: CSASETSGGAMGNEQFF.

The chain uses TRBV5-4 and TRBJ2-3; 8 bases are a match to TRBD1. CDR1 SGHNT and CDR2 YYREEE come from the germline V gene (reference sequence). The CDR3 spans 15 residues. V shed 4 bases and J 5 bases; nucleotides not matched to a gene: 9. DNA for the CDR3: TGTGCCAGCAGCAACGGACAGGGCCGGGTAGATACGCAGTATTTT. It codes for CASSNGQGRVDTQYF.

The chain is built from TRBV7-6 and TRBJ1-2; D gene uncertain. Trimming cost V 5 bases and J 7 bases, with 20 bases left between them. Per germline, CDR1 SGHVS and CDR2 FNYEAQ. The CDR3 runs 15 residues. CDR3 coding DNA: TGTGCCAGCAGCCCCTACTCAAAGGGTATTGGTGGCTACACCTTC. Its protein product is CASSPYSKGIGGYTF.

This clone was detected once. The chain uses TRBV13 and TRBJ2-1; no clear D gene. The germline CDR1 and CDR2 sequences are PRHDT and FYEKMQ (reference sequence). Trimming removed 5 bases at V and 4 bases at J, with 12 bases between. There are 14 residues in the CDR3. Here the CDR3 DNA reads TGTGCCAGCAGCCCCTCACGATCTTACAATGAGCAGTTCTTC. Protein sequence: CASSPSRSYNEQFF.

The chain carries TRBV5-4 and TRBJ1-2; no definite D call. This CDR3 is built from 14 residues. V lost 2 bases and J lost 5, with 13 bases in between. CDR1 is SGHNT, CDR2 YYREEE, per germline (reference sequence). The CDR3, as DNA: TGTGCCAGCAGCTTCGGTGGCGGGGAATATGGCTACACCTTC. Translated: CASSFGGGEYGYTF. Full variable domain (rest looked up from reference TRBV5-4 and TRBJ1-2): ETGVTQSPTHLIKTRGQQVTLRCSSQSGHNTVSWYQQALGQGPQFIFQYYREEENGRGNFPPRFSGLQFPNYSSELNVNALELDDSALYLCASSFGGGEYGYTFGSGTRLTVV.

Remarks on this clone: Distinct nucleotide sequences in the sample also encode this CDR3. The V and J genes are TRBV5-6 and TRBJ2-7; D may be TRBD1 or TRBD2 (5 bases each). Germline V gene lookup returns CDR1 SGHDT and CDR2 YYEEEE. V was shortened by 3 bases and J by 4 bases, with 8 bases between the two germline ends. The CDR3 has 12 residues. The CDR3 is CASSWGSYEQYF. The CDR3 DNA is TGTGCCAGCAGCTGGGGGTCTTACGAGCAGTACTTC.

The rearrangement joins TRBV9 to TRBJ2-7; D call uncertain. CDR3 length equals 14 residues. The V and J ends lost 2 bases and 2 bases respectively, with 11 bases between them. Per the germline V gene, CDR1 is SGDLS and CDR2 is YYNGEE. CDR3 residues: CASSVPLDTYEQYF. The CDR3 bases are TGTGCCAGCAGCGTCCCCCTTGACACCTACGAGCAGTACTTC. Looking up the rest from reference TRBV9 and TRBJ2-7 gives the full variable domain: DSGVTQTPKHLITATGQRVTLRCSPRSGDLSVYWYQQSLDQGLQFLIQYYNGEERAKGNILERFSAQQFPDLHSELNLSSLELGDSALYFCASSVPLDTYEQYFGPGTRLTVT.

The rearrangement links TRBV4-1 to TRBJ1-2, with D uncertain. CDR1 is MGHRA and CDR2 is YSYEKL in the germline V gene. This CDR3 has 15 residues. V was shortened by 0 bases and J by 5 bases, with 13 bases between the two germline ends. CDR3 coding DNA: TGCGCCAGCAGCCAAGATGCCAGGCCCGGTTATGGCTACACCTTC. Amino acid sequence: CASSQDARPGYGYTF.

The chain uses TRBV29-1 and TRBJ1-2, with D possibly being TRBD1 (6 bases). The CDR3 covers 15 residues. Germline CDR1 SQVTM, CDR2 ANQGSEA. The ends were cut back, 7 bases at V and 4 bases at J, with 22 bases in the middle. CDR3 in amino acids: CSDIPPGARGYGYTF. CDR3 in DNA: TGCAGCGACATTCCCCCGGGGGCTCGAGGCTATGGCTACACCTTC.

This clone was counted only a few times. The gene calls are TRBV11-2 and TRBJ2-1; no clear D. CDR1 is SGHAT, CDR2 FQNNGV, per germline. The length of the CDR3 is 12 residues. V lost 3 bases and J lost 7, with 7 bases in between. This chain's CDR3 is CASSFEENEQFF. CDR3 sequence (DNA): TGTGCCAGCAGCTTTGAGGAAAATGAGCAGTTCTTC.

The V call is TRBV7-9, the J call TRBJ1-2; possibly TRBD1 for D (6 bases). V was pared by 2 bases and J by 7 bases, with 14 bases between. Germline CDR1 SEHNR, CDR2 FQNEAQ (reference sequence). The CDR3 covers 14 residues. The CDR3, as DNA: TGTGCCAGCAGCTTAAGGGGGATCGAGACTGGCTACACCTTC. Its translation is CASSLRGIETGYTF.

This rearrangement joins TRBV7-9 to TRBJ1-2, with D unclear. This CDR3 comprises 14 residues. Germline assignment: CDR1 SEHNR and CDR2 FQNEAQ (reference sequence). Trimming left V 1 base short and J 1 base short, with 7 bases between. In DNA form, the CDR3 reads TGTGCCAGCAGCTTAGAGGTTAATAACTATGGCTACACCTTC. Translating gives CASSLEVNNYGYTF.

The CDR3 region is CASRIAGVYYEQYF. The CDR3 bases are TGTGCCAGCAGGATAGCCGGGGTATACTACGAGCAGTACTTC. The chain has TRBV6-5 and TRBJ2-7; tentatively, D is TRBD2 (5 bases). Trimming pared 6 bases from V and 3 bases from J, leaving 15 bases between. This CDR3 contains 14 residues. Germline CDR1 MNHEY, CDR2 SVGAGI.

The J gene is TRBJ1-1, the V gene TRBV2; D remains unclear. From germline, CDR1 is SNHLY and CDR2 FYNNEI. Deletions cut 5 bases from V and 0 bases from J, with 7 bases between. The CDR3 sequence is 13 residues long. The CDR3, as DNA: TGTGCCAGCAGTCCGAACATGAACACTGAAGCTTTCTTT. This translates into CASSPNMNTEAFF.

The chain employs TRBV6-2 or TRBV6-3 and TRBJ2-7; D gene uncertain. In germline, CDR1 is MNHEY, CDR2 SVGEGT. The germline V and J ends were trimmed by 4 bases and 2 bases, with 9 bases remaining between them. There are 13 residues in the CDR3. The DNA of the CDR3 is TGTGCCAGCAGTTTGGCCGCTACCTACGAGCAGTACTTC. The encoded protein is CASSLAATYEQYF.

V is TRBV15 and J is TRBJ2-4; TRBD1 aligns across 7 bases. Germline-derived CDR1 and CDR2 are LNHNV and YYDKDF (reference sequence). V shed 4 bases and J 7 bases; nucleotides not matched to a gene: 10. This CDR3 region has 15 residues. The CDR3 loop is CATSISRGGKNIQYF. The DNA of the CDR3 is TGTGCCACCAGCATATCGAGAGGGGGCAAGAACATTCAGTACTTC.

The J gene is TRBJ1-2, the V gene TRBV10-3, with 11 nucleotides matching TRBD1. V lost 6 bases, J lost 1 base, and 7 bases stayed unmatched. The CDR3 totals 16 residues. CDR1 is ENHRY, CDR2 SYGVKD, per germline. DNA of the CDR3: TGTGCCATCAGCCAAGGACAGGGGGCCTTTAACTATGGCTACACCTTC. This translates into CAISQGQGAFNYGYTF.

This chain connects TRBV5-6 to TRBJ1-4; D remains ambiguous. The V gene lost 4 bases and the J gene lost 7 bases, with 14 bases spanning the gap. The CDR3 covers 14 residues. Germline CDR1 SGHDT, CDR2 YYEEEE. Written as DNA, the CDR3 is TGTGCCAGCAGCCCAGGCGGGCTGAGTGAAAAACTGTTTTTT. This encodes CASSPGGLSEKLFF.